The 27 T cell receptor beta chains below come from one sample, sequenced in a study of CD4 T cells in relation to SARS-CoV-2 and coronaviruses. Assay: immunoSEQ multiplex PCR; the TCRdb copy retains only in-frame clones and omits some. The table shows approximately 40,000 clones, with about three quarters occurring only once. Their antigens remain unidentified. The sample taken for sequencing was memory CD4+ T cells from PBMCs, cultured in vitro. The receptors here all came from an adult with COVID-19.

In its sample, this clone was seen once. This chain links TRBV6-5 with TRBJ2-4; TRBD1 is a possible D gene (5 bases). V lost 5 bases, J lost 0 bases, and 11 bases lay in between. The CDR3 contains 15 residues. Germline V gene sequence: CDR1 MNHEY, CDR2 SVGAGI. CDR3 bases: TGTGCCAGCAGTACGATCAGGGAAGCCAAAAACATTCAGTACTTC. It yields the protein CASSTIREAKNIQYF.

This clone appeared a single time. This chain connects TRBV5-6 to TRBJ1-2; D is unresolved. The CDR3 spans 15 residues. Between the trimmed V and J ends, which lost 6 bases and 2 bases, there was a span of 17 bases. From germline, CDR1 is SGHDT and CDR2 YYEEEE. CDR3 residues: CASTNGPNLNYGYTF. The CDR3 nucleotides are TGTGCCAGCACCAACGGACCCAACTTAAACTATGGCTACACCTTC.

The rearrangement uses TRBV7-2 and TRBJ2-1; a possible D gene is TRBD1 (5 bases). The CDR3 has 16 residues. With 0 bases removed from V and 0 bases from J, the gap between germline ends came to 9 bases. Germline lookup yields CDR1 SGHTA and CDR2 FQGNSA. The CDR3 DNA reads TGTGCCAGCAGCTTAGCACACAGGAGCTCCTACAATGAGCAGTTCTTC. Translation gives CASSLAHRSSYNEQFF. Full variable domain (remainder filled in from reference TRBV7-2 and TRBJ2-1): GAGVSQSPSNKVTEKGKDVELRCDPISGHTALYWYRQSLGQGLEFLIYFQGNSAPDKSGLPSDRFSAERTGGSVSTLTIQRTQQEDSAVYLCASSLAHRSSYNEQFFGPGTRLTVL.

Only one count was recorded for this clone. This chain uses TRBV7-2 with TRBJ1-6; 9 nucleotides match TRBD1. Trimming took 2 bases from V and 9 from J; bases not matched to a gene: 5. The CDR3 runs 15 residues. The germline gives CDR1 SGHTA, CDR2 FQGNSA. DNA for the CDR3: TGTGCCAGCAGCTTATCTCGGGACAGGGTTTCACCCCTCCACTTT. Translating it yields CASSLSRDRVSPLHF.

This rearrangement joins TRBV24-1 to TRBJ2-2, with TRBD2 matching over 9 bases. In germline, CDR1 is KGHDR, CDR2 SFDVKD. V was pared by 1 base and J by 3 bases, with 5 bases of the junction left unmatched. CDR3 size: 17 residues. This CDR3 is CATSDFILAGHTGELFF. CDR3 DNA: TGTGCCACCAGTGATTTTATTCTAGCGGGACACACCGGGGAGCTGTTTTTT.

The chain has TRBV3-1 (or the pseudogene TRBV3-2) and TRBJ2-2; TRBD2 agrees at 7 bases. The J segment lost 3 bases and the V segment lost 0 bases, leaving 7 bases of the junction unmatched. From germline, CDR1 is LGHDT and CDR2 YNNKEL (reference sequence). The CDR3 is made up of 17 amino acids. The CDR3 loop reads CASSQDPTSVDTGELFF. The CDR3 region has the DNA TGTGCCAGCAGCCAAGATCCCACTAGCGTTGACACCGGGGAGCTGTTTTTT.

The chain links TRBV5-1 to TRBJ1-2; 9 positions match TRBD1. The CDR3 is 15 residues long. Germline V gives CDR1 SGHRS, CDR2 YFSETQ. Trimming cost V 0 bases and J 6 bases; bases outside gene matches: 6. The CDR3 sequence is CASSLETGGGDGYTF. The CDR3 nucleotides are TGCGCCAGCAGCTTGGAGACAGGGGGTGGGGATGGCTACACCTTC.

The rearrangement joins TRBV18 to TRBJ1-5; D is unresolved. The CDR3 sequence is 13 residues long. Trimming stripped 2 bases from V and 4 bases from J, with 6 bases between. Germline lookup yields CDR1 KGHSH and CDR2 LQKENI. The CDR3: CASSPGQNQPQHF. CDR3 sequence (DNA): TGTGCCAGCTCACCAGGGCAGAATCAGCCCCAGCATTTT. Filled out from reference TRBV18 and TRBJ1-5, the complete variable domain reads NAGVMQNPRHLVRRRGQEARLRCSPMKGHSHVYWYRQLPEEGLKFMVYLQKENIIDESGMPKERFSAEFPKEGPSILRIQQVVRGDSAAYFCASSPGQNQPQHFGDGTRLSIL.

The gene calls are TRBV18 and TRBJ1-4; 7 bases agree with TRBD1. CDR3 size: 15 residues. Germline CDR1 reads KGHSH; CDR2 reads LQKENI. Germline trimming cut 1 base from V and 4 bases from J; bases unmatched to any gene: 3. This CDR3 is CASSPRTGVNEKLFF. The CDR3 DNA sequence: TGTGCCAGCTCACCACGGACAGGAGTTAATGAAAAACTGTTTTTT.

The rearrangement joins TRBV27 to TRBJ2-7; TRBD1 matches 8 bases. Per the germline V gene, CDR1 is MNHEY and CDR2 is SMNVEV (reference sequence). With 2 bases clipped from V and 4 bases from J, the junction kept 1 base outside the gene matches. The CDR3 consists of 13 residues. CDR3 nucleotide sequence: TGTGCCAGCAGTTTACAGGGGGCTTACGAGCAGTACTTC. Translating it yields CASSLQGAYEQYF.

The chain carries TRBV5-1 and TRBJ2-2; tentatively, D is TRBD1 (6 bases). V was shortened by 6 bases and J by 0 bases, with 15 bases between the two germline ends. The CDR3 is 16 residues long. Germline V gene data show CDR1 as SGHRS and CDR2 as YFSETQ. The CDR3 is CASTVGQTTNTGELFF. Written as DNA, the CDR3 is TGCGCCAGCACTGTTGGACAGACTACGAACACCGGGGAGCTGTTTTTT.

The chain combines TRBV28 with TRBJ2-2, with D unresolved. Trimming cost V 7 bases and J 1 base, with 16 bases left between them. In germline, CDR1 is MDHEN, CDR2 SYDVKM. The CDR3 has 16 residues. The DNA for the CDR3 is TGTGCCAGCACCCAAATACTCCAACTGAACACCGGGGAGCTGTTTTTT. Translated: CASTQILQLNTGELFF. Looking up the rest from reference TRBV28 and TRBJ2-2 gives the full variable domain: DVKVTQSSRYLVKRTGEKVFLECVQDMDHENMFWYRQDPGLGLRLIYFSYDVKMKEKGDIPEGYSVSREKKERFSLILESASTNQTSMYLCASTQILQLNTGELFFGEGSRLTVL.

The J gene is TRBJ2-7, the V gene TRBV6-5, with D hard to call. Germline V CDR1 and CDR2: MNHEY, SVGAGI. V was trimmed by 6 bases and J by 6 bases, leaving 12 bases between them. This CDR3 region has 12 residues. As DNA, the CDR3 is TGTGCCAGCAGGTCATGGGTACTCGAGCAGTACTTC. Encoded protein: CASRSWVLEQYF.

CDR3 residues: CASSEVGYTEAFF. CDR3 coding DNA: TGTGCCAGCAGTGAAGTGGGGTACACTGAAGCTTTCTTT. The J gene is TRBJ1-1, the V gene TRBV25-1; D gene unclear. This CDR3 has 13 amino acids. V was clipped by 2 bases and J by 3 bases, with 7 bases between them. The germline gives CDR1 MGHDK, CDR2 SYGVNS.

This CDR3 reads CASSDDGRTYEQYF. CDR3 nucleotide sequence: TGTGCCAGCAGTGATGACGGAAGAACCTACGAGCAGTACTTC. The V and J genes are TRBV25-1 and TRBJ2-7, with D hard to call. Germline lookup yields CDR1 MGHDK and CDR2 SYGVNS. This CDR3 has 14 residues. V was shortened by 3 bases and J by 2 bases, with 11 bases between the two germline ends.

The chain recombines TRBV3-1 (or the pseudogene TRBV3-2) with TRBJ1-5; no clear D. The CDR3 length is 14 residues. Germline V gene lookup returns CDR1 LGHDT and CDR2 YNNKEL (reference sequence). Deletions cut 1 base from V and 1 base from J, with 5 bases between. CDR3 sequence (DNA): TGTGCCAGCAGCCAAGCCGACAGCAATCAGCCCCAGCATTTT. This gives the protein CASSQADSNQPQHF.

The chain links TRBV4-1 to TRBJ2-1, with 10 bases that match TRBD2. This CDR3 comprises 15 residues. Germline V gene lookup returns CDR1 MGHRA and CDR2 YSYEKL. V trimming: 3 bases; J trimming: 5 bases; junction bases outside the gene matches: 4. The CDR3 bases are TGCGCCAGCAGCCACGGGACTAGCGACCACAATGAGCAGTTCTTC. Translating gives CASSHGTSDHNEQFF.

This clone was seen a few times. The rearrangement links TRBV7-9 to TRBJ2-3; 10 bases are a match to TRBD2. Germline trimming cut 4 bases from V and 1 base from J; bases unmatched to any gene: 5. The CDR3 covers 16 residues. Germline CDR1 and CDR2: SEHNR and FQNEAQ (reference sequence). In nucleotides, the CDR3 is TGTGCCAGCAGCTCCATAGCGGGAGGCCGCACAGATACGCAGTATTTT. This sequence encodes CASSSIAGGRTDTQYF.

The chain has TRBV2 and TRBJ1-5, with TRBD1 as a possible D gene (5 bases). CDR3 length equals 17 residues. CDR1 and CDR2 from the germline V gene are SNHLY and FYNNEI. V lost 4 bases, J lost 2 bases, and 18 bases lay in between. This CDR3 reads CASSVATRWGGNQPQHF. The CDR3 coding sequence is TGTGCCAGCAGTGTGGCCACCCGGTGGGGGGGCAATCAGCCCCAGCATTTT.

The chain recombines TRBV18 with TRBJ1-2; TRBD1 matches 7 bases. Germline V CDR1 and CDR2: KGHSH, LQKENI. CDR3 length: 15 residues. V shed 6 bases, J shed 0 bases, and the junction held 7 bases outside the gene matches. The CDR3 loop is CASSLTGVANYGYTF. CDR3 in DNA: TGTGCCAGCTCCCTCACAGGGGTAGCTAACTATGGCTACACCTTC.

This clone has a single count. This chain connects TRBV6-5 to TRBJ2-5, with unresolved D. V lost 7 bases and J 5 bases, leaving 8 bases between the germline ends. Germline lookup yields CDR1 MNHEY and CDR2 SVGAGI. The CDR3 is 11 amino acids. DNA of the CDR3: TGTGCCAGCACGGATCGGGAGACCCAGTACTTC. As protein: CASTDRETQYF.

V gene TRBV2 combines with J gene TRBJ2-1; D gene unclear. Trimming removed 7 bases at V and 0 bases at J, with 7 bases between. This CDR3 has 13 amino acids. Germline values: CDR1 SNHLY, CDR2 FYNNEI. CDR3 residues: CASTLNSYNEQFF. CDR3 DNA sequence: TGTGCCAGCACCCTTAACTCCTACAATGAGCAGTTCTTC.

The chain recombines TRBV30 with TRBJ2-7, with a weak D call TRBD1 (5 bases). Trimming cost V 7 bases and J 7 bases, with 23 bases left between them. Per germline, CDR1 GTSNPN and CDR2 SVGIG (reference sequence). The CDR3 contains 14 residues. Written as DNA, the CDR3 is TGTGCCTTCAGGGTGCGTCCCGGGCTGCGGGAGCAGTACTTC. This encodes CAFRVRPGLREQYF.

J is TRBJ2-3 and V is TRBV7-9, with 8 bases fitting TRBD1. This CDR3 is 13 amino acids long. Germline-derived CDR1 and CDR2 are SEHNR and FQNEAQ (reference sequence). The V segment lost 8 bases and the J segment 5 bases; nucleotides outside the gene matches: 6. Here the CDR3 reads CASPGQGRDTQYF. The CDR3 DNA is TGTGCCAGCCCAGGACAGGGCAGAGATACGCAGTATTTT. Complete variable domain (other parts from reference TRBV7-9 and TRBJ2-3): DTGVSQNPRHKITKRGQNVTFRCDPISEHNRLYWYRQTLGQGPEFLTYFQNEAQLEKSRLLSDRFSAERPKGSFSTLEIQRTEQGDSAMYLCASPGQGRDTQYFGPGTRLTVL.

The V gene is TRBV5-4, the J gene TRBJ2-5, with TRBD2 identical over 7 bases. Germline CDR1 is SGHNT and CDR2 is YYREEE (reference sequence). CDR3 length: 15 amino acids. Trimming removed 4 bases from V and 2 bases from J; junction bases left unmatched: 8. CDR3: CASSLLGEGQETQYF. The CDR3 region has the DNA TGTGCCAGCAGCCTACTGGGGGAGGGGCAAGAGACCCAGTACTTC.

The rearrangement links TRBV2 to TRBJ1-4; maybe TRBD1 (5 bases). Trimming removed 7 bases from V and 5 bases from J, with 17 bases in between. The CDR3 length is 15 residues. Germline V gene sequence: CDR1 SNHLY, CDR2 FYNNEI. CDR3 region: CASKTTPQENEKLFF. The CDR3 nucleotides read TGTGCCAGCAAAACTACTCCACAGGAAAATGAAAAACTGTTTTTT.

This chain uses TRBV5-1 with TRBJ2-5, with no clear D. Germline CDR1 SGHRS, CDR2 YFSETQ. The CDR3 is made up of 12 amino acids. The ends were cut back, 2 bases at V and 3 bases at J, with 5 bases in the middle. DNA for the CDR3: TGCGCCAGCAGCTTTCCCGAAGAGACCCAGTACTTC. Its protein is CASSFPEETQYF.